The rows below give T cell receptor beta chains drawn from one sample of a study of T cells after yellow fever vaccination. From the 5' RACE reads, TCRdb called clonotypes with MiXCR, one entry per CDR3 protein. Among approximately 260,000 distinct CDR3 sequences listed, roughly 5.6% were seen once. The material sequenced was CD4+ T cells sorted from PBMCs, taken on the day of the yellow fever booster vaccination. All receptors come from a man between 18 and 29 years old who received the YFV17D yellow fever vaccine. Both conserved end residues are part of each CDR3. A D gene is named only where the DNA matches it firmly. Not all rows give a size; the values are once, few, many and, for expanded clones, a class.

size	D	V	J	CDR3	DNA
few	TRBD1	TRBV5-4	TRBJ2-5	CASIPDRGETQYF	TGTGCCAGCATCCCGGACAGGGGGGAGACCCAGTACTTC
few	TRBD2	TRBV4-1	TRBJ2-3	CASSNGRGNTDTQYF	TGCGCCAGCAGCAACGGGCGGGGGAACACAGATACGCAGTATTTT
many	NA	TRBV20-1	TRBJ2-5	CSARQMYQETQYF	TGCAGTGCTAGACAGATGTACCAAGAGACCCAGTACTTC
many	NA	TRBV12-3/TRBV12-4	TRBJ1-3	CASSHRSSGNTIYF	TGTGCCAGCAGTCACCGGAGCTCTGGAAACACCATATATTTT
few	NA	TRBV5-1	TRBJ2-6	CASSLGRANVLTF	TGCGCCAGCAGCTTGGGCAGGGCCAACGTCCTGACTTTC
NA	NA	TRBV7-2	TRBJ1-1	CASSIEATANTEAFF	TGTGCCAGCAGCATAGAAGCCACAGCGAACACTGAAGCTTTCTTT
many	NA	TRBV7-2	TRBJ1-3	CASSLVDRGNTIYF	TGTGCCAGCAGCTTAGTGGATAGGGGAAACACCATATATTTT
many	NA	TRBV29-1	TRBJ2-7	CSVTGLLPSYEQYF	TGCAGCGTTACAGGGTTATTGCCCTCCTACGAGCAGTACTTC
many	NA	TRBV6-6	TRBJ1-6	CASFLREGSYNSPLHF	TGTGCCAGCTTCCTCAGGGAGGGGTCCTATAATTCACCCCTCCACTTT
NA	NA	TRBV5-6	TRBJ2-5	CASSLRYRVAGETQYF	TGTGCCAGCAGCTTGCGGTACAGGGTGGCGGGGGAGACCCAGTACTTC
many	NA	TRBV5-1	TRBJ2-7	CASSTGVSGEQYF	TGCGCCAGCAGCACTGGGGTGTCAGGCGAGCAGTACTTC
few	NA	TRBV20-1	TRBJ2-1	CSAREPYSNEQFF	TGCAGTGCTAGAGAGCCATACAGCAATGAGCAGTTCTTC
few	NA	TRBV25-1	TRBJ1-4	CASSEYSTGFSTNEKLFF	TGTGCCAGCAGTGAATATAGCACAGGGTTCTCAACTAATGAAAAACTGTTTTTT